A selection of T cell receptor beta chains follows, all from one sample in a study of T cells in Graves' hyperthyroidism and ophthalmopathy. TCRdb reanalysed the multiplex PCR reads using MiXCR and keeps one entry per CDR3 protein. Found here are under 350,000 distinct CDR3 sequences, about 15% of them singletons; the top ten hold around 57%. The sequencing sample was made of blood. Receptors were obtained from a woman aged 60-75 years with Graves' ophthalmopathy. The CDR3 runs from the conserved cysteine through the conserved F or W. A D gene is named only where the DNA matches it firmly. Only part of the rows carry a size: once, few, many, or a class if the clone is expanded.

j_call: TRBJ1-5
clone_size: few
d_call: .
v_call: TRBV24-1
cdr3_nt: TGTGCCACCAGTGGGGGCGGTAGCAATCAGCCCCAGCATTTT
cdr3_aa: CATSGGGSNQPQHF

j_call: TRBJ2-3
clone_size: many
d_call: .
v_call: TRBV5-5
cdr3_nt: TGTGCCAGCAACATAAGGAATCAGGGGGATACGCAGTATTTT
cdr3_aa: CASNIRNQGDTQYF

j_call: TRBJ2-6
clone_size: few
d_call: .
v_call: TRBV6-1
cdr3_nt: TGTGCCAGCAGTGAACATTCTCAGGGGTCTGGGGCCAACGTCCTGACTTTC
cdr3_aa: CASSEHSQGSGANVLTF

j_call: TRBJ2-7
clone_size: .
d_call: TRBD1
v_call: TRBV18
cdr3_nt: TGTGCCAGCTCACCTACGACAGGGGTGTCGGGCGAGCAGTACTTC
cdr3_aa: CASSPTTGVSGEQYF

j_call: TRBJ1-3
clone_size: many
d_call: .
v_call: TRBV7-2
cdr3_nt: TGTGCCAGCAGCTTATCTGGAAACACCATATATTTT
cdr3_aa: CASSLSGNTIYF

j_call: TRBJ1-1
clone_size: many
d_call: .
v_call: TRBV5-1
cdr3_nt: TGCGCCAGCAGCTCGGGGGGGGGCTCCACTGAAGCTTTCTTT
cdr3_aa: CASSSGGGSTEAFF

j_call: TRBJ1-2
clone_size: many
d_call: .
v_call: TRBV28
cdr3_nt: TGTGCCAGCAGTCGGCCCCACAGGGTTCAGCATGGCTACACCTTC
cdr3_aa: CASSRPHRVQHGYTF

j_call: TRBJ2-4
clone_size: .
d_call: TRBD2
v_call: TRBV20-1
cdr3_nt: TGCAGTGCTAGAGATCTGGGGGGGGGGGAAAACATTCAGTACTTC
cdr3_aa: CSARDLGGGENIQYF

j_call: TRBJ1-1
clone_size: few
d_call: TRBD1
v_call: TRBV7-6
cdr3_nt: TGTGCCAGCAGCATATATCCGGGACAGCCAACTTTGAACACTGAAGCTTTCTTT
cdr3_aa: CASSIYPGQPTLNTEAFF

j_call: TRBJ2-1
clone_size: many
d_call: .
v_call: TRBV5-5
cdr3_nt: TGTGCCAGCAGCCATGAGGGCCCGATCGCCCCCTACAATGAGCAGTTCTTC
cdr3_aa: CASSHEGPIAPYNEQFF

j_call: TRBJ2-1
clone_size: many
d_call: .
v_call: TRBV20-1
cdr3_nt: TGCAGTGCTAGTCCTGGGACCGGCAATGAGCAGTTCTTC
cdr3_aa: CSASPGTGNEQFF

j_call: TRBJ1-5
clone_size: many
d_call: TRBD1
v_call: TRBV12-3/TRBV12-4
cdr3_nt: TGTGCCAGCAGACGTAACACAGGGGATCAGCCCCAGCATTTT
cdr3_aa: CASRRNTGDQPQHF

j_call: TRBJ2-5
clone_size: many
d_call: .
v_call: TRBV3-1
cdr3_nt: TGTGCCAGCAGCCGATCGACAGGTTTCGAGACCCAGTACTTC
cdr3_aa: CASSRSTGFETQYF

j_call: TRBJ2-5
clone_size: many
d_call: TRBD2
v_call: TRBV28
cdr3_nt: TGTGCCAGCAGTTCCCCGGGACTAGGTGAGACCCAGTACTTC
cdr3_aa: CASSSPGLGETQYF

j_call: TRBJ2-5
clone_size: many
d_call: TRBD2
v_call: TRBV2
cdr3_nt: TGTGCCGGACGACTAGCGGGGGTAGGGCAAGAGACCCAGTACTTC
cdr3_aa: CAGRLAGVGQETQYF

j_call: TRBJ2-5
clone_size: many
d_call: TRBD2
v_call: TRBV7-9
cdr3_nt: TGTGCCAGCAATAGCGGGACAACAAAGGCGGCCCAGTACTTC
cdr3_aa: CASNSGTTKAAQYF

j_call: TRBJ1-1
clone_size: many
d_call: .
v_call: TRBV20-1
cdr3_nt: TGCAGTGCTAGAGAACCGTCGGGGAGCACTGAAGCTTTCTTT
cdr3_aa: CSAREPSGSTEAFF

j_call: TRBJ2-2
clone_size: many
d_call: .
v_call: TRBV18
cdr3_nt: TGTGCCAGCTCGGGGGTTGCGAACACCGGGGAGCTGTTTTTT
cdr3_aa: CASSGVANTGELFF

j_call: TRBJ2-7
clone_size: many
d_call: .
v_call: TRBV5-5
cdr3_nt: TGTGCCAGCAGCCGTTGGGGGTCTTCCTACGAGCAGTACTTC
cdr3_aa: CASSRWGSSYEQYF

j_call: TRBJ2-5
clone_size: .
d_call: .
v_call: TRBV2
cdr3_nt: TGTGCCAGCAGTCCGATTGTCCAAGAGACCCAGTACTTC
cdr3_aa: CASSPIVQETQYF

j_call: TRBJ2-1
clone_size: many
d_call: .
v_call: TRBV20-1
cdr3_nt: TGCAGTGCTAGACTCGACTTAATCGGTGAGCAGTTCTTC
cdr3_aa: CSARLDLIGEQFF

j_call: TRBJ1-5
clone_size: .
d_call: TRBD1
v_call: TRBV20-1
cdr3_nt: TGCAGTGCTAGAGGGGACAGGGGGTTAAATCAGCCCCAGCATTTT
cdr3_aa: CSARGDRGLNQPQHF

j_call: TRBJ2-1
clone_size: .
d_call: TRBD2
v_call: TRBV6-1
cdr3_nt: TGTGCCAGCAGTGGACGGGGGAGGGCGCGGTACAATGAGCAGTTCTTC
cdr3_aa: CASSGRGRARYNEQFF

j_call: TRBJ1-4
clone_size: few
d_call: .
v_call: TRBV4-1
cdr3_nt: TGCGCCAGCAGCCAATACTCGTCGGCAGGAACTAATGAAAAACTGTTTTTT
cdr3_aa: CASSQYSSAGTNEKLFF

j_call: TRBJ1-5
clone_size: .
d_call: .
v_call: TRBV7-9
cdr3_nt: TGTGCCAGCAGCTTAGCGGGGGGGACCAATCAGCCCCAGCATTTT
cdr3_aa: CASSLAGGTNQPQHF

j_call: TRBJ2-7
clone_size: many
d_call: .
v_call: TRBV20-1
cdr3_nt: TGCAGTGCCCTGCCCCTGGGCGGGAACTCCTACGAGCAGTACTTC
cdr3_aa: CSALPLGGNSYEQYF